Detailed here is one TCR beta chain. There is no known antigen for this receptor. Base qualities were left out, and no much larger clone turns up one base away. These data originate in a study of cytomegalovirus exposure and HLA in healthy donors (dated by TCRdb to the late 2010s). Background on the whole study: An earlier analysis of about 530 of the donors reported approximately 260 Gb of sequence data and 100 million to 120 million unique TCR beta sequences obtained from 150 million to 200 million T cells. An early release covering roughly 600 HLA-typed donors comprised about 300 gigabases of sequencing data and tens of millions of unique TCR sequences. Among the roughly 380 genotyped donors, under 90% belonged to the genetic ancestry cluster associated with self-reported Caucasian donors. The aim of the study was to test whether cataloging public T cell receptors could identify signatures of past pathogen exposure. The study profiled the T cell repertoires of 550 to 700 subjects by immunosequencing and related them to cytomegalovirus serostatus. A separate validation cohort of roughly 130 different subjects was used in addition to the 666-subject first cohort. The study combined high-throughput TCR immunosequencing, statistical association of individual TCRs with disease status, and machine learning to predict cytomegalovirus infection status. To study patterns of TCR occurrence, a later analysis re-analyzed previously published TCR beta repertoires from around 700 donors and added high-resolution HLA genotyping. Rather than using new phenotypic data, the later analysis identified candidate immune exposures from TCR beta sequences and from how often those sequences occurred across donors. In an earlier analysis of 587 of the donors, high-throughput TCR beta sequencing was used to judge whether each TCR beta V gene segment behaved as functional or pseudogenic. Donor age, sex, ethnicity and CMV serostatus were compiled alongside the repertoire data. A later genetic analysis took genome-wide SNP genotypes for about 65% of the 666 donors and used that subset as a discovery cohort. Every repertoire in the discovery cohort had been generated on one and the same sequencing platform. Both class I and class II loci were covered by HLA typing, at four-digit resolution. The number of donors typed differed by locus, with about 629-640 for A, B, C, DRB1 and DQB1, roughly 520 for DQA1, over 600 for DPA1, and 450 to 480 for DPB1. Because of strong linkage in the cohort, roughly five DR-DQ haplotypes were treated as single units for association and clustering. Across around 400 genotyped donors of the cohort, an average of about 240,000 unique TCR beta nucleotide sequences per donor were sequenced, and roughly a sixth of those sequences were non-productive. Results the study describes overall, beyond this receptor: The cohort was sequenced for TCR beta chains only, and without alpha or paired-chain data the features that could be detected were limited. Correlated functional status among segregating V segments might reflect linkage disequilibrium, but an unknown experimental factor could not be ruled out. In a later analysis, several top co-occurrence clusters were reported to appear linked to parvovirus B19, influenza, CMV and Epstein-Barr virus. In vitro tests confirmed that a few of the cytomegalovirus-associated TCR beta chains recognize cytomegalovirus antigens. The authors suggested that the approach could potentially be extended to other disease states and immunological phenotypes. The sequencing pipeline was judged likely to have produced a cluster of highly shared sequence variants as a technical artifact. Because counts were too low, more than 15 rarely observed V segments, including chromosome 9 orphons, were excluded from the earlier analysis of under 650 of the donors. Strong co-occurrence of HLA alleles, especially DR and DQ, made assigning TCR associations to individual alleles difficult. CMV serostatus was the only immune exposure information available for the cohort. In an earlier analysis of fewer than 700 of the donors, most TCR beta V segments appeared in productive rearrangements about 87% or about 30% of the time, broadly matching IMGT annotations. A further reported finding was that TCR beta sequences accurately predicted the HLA-A and HLA-B alleles for most subjects in the first cohort. A later analysis found that HLA-associated TCR beta chains were more clonally expanded and had lower generation probabilities than equally common non-associated chains. Roughly uniform sequencing depth across donors was assumed in presence/absence analyses, although this assumption may not hold. In both the original and validation cohorts, the classifier was reported to diagnose cytomegalovirus status with high specificity and sensitivity. While some public TCRs were present in many individuals, most TCR sequences turned up only very rarely across donors. The study gave a list of 150 to 200 TCR beta chains associated with cytomegalovirus. The 87-base-pair reads could not distinguish some IMGT-functional V segments, including TRBV6-2 and TRBV6-3, so those segments were excluded. At a false discovery rate of 0.05, a later analysis linked about 17,000 TCR beta sequences to specific HLA alleles. An association between a missense DCLRE1C variant and V-gene and J-gene trimming of TCR beta chains was found in a later genetic analysis and replicated in an independent cohort. In a later genetic analysis, fewer N-insertions in productive TCRs were reported among donors in an Asian-associated ancestry cluster than the roughly 710-donor mean. Because some donors lacked HLA typing at each locus, the association tests relied only on the typed subset. In a later analysis, the rate of TCR association differed among HLA loci, with DRB1 alleles having the most associated TCRs and HLA-C alleles having the fewest. Most CMV-associated TCR beta chains appeared to be HLA-restricted in a later analysis, and the HLA associations seemed to be driven largely by CMV exposure.

The cohort was made up of approximately 670 healthy bone marrow donors. All cohort members were sampled while nominally healthy, although unrecorded immune exposures were likely present. The donor was CMV seropositive and belonged to the group of 250 to 300 seropositive cohort members. A peripheral blood sample was provided by each donor, and peripheral blood mononuclear cells were used for TCR beta sequencing. Genomic DNA was extracted from the blood cell samples with the Qiagen DNeasy Blood Extraction Kit. Relative to germline, V is 4 bases shorter and J is 5 bases shorter, with 12 bases between their ends. Per the germline V gene, SGHRS is the CDR1 and YFSETQ is the CDR2. The CDR3 numbers 14 residues from cysteine through phenylalanine. The entry retains the CDR3 DNA only, 42 bases that are in frame from base 1. The method was the immunoSEQ multiplex PCR assay. For the multiplex PCR, a mixture combining 60 forward primers for TCR Vbeta segments and 13 reverse primers for TCR Jbeta segments was used. A multiplex PCR assay on genomic DNA amplified the CDR3 region of rearranged TCR beta genes. Amplified TCR beta libraries were sequenced as 87-base-pair reads on the Illumina HiSeq System. As for how the authors treated the data: A later analysis tallied 75 million to 95 million unique TCR beta chains across the 700 or so repertoires, and around 9.9 million of those chains were shared by two or more donors. To remove PCR and sequencing errors, raw reads were error-corrected and collapsed into unique sequences using a nearest-neighbor algorithm that merged closely related sequences. V, D and J gene segments were assigned by aligning CDR3 sequences to IMGT reference sequences. Each retained sequence needed at least a six-nucleotide match to both a V gene segment and a J gene segment. Rearrangements were called productive when the CDR3 lacked stop codons and stayed in frame with V and J; all others were non-productive. CDR3 was defined according to IMGT convention as the region running from the second conserved V-encoded cysteine to the conserved J-encoded phenylalanine. Sequences without an unambiguous match to a single V gene segment were excluded from the earlier analysis of about 640 of the donors. In an earlier analysis of 587 of the donors, a V segment was called functional when productive rearrangements were above 56.7%, and segregating when the standard deviation between donors exceeded 5%. To diagnose cytomegalovirus status from the catalog of TCR beta chain sequences, a statistical classification framework was built. A later analysis assigned V and J genes by comparing TCR nucleotide sequences with IMGT/GENE-DB human TR gene sequences. The TCRdist pipeline was used in a later analysis to assign CDR3 sequences and most-parsimonious VDJ recombination scenarios. In a later analysis, each TCR beta chain was defined by its CDR3 amino acid sequence together with its V-gene family, and reads lacking a unique V-gene family were excluded. A later analysis removed over 500 highly shared, low-generation-probability nucleotide sequences to deal with suspected cross-contamination and a sequencing artifact. In a later analysis, a clonal expansion index was calculated for each public chain from normalized within-repertoire ranks of inferred template counts. Generation probabilities in a later analysis came from a VDJ recombination model fitted to out-of-frame rearrangements, and those results were checked against IGoR. A later analysis scored TCR-TCR, TCR-HLA and TCR-CMV co-occurrence with hypergeometric tests, applying a repertoire-size bias correction to TCR pairs. False discovery rates were estimated in a later analysis by permuting HLA or CMV assignments 20 times. In a later analysis, co-occurring TCRs were grouped using DBSCAN, with TCRdist sequence similarity added in when clustering inside HLA-allele-positive subsets. For co-occurrence clustering, repertoires with fewer than 30,000 or more than 120,000 public chains were excluded, along with 5 or 6 repertoires with anomalous nucleotide sharing. TCRdb holds this immuneACCESS table with in-frame rearrangements only. Some clones are missing; in checked studies, unresolved V genes explain under half, and the rest has no known cause. V and J calls and clone size are copied from that table; D and trimming were computed from the DNA. Across this sample there are around 200,000 clones, with 75% to 85% seen only once. The ten largest clones take up less than 3% of the sample.

The chain employs TRBV5-1 and TRBJ1-4, and TRBD1 may be the D gene, going by 6 matching bases. This TCR was recovered from a woman aged 55-69 years in good health and CMV-seropositive. The material sequenced was PBMCs. The sequence in DNA is TGCGCCAGCAGCGGAGGACAGAGGAATGAAAAACTGTTTTTT. Its protein is CASSGGQRNEKLFF.